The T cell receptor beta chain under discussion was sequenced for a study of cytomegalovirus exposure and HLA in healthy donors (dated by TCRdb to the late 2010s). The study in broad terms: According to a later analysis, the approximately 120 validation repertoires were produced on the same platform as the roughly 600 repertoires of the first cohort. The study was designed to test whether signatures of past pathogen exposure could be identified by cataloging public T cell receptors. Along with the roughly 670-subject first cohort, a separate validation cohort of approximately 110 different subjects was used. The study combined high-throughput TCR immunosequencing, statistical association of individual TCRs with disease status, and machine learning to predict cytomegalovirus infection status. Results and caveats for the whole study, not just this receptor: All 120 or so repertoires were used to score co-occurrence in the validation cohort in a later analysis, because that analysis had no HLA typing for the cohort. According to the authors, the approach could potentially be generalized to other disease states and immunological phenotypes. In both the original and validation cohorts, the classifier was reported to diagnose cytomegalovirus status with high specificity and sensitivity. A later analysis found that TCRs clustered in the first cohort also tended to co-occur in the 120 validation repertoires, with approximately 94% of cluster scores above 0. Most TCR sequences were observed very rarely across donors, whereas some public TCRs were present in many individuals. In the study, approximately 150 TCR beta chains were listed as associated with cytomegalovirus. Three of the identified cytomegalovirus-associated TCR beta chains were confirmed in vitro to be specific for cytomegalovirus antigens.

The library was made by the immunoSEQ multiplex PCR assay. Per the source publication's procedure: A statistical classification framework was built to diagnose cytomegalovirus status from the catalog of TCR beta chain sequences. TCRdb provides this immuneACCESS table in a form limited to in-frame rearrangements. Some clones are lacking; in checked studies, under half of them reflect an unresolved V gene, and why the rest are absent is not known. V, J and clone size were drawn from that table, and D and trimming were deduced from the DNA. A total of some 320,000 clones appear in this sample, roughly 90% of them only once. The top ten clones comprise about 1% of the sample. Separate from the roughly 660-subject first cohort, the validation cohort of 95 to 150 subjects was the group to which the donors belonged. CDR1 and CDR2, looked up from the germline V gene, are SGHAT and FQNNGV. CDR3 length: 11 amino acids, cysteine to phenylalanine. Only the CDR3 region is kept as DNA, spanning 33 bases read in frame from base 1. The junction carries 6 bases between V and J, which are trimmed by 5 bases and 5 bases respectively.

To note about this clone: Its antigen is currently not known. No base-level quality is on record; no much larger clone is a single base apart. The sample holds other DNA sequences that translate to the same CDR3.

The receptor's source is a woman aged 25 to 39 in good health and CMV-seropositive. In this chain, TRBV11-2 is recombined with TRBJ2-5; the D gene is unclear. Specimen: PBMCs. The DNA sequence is TGTGCCAGCAGCCTGGGGGAGACCCAGTACTTC. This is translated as CASSLGETQYF.